The T cell receptor beta chain under discussion was sequenced for a study of breast tumors, draining lymph nodes, adjacent tissues. This clonotype has only a few counts. The lymph nodes were axillary draining lymph nodes from breast cancer patients. TCRdb re-analysed the multiplex PCR reads in MiXCR, keeping a single row per CDR3 protein. Counted here are over 150,000 distinct CDR3 sequences, about 33% occurring once; the ten biggest clones make up roughly 4.5%. The CDR3 extends over 17 amino acids. Germline lookup yields CDR1 MDHEN and CDR2 SYDVKM. The junction had 11 bases not matched to a gene; V was cut back by 4 bases and J by 5 bases.

The origin of this receptor is a female donor with breast cancer. Some clones in this sample may be carry-over from other donors' samples. The rearrangement uses TRBV28 and TRBJ1-4; 9 positions agree with TRBD1. The sample was axillary lymph node tissue. This CDR3 is CASSSPGETGGNEKLFF. The CDR3 region has the DNA TGTGCCAGCAGTTCCCCGGGGGAGACAGGGGGAAATGAAAAACTGTTTTTT.